This T cell receptor (beta chain) was sequenced for a study of T cells in Graves' hyperthyroidism and ophthalmopathy (dated by TCRdb to the late 2010s). Background for the entire study: Peripheral blood samples were taken at the time of initial diagnosis, prior to any treatment. A discovery cohort of 95 to 100 patients, 43 with Graves' ophthalmopathy and approximately 60 with stable Graves' hyperthyroidism, was used to find distinguishing TCR V-J signatures. An independent validation cohort of about 20 hyperthyroidism patients and some 15 patients who later progressed to ophthalmopathy tested prospective prediction of ophthalmopathy. The 95 to 100 discovery patients were randomly divided into training and test sets at a 7:3 ratio. In more than 5 Graves' hyperthyroidism patients, the study also compared T-cell repertoires from thyroid tissue with T-cell repertoires from blood. After blood sampling, hyperthyroidism patients were treated with methimazole at a starting dose of 30 mg daily, and ophthalmopathy patients were treated with high-dose intravenous methylprednisolone. According to the paper, TCR Vbeta CDR3 sequencing was carried out on 135 peripheral blood samples, which came from about 45 ophthalmopathy, around 74 hyperthyroidism and some 17 progressor patients. Points the paper makes about the study in general: No statistical method was used to set the sample size in advance, and investigators knew the group allocation. In validation, the model predicted progression to ophthalmopathy with roughly 70% sensitivity and over 72% specificity, a median of 6.5 months before onset. Most expanded thyroid clonotypes (frequency above 0.001) were also detected in blood, suggesting blood repertoires may reflect thyroid immune responses. A model built on a 13 V-J signature distinguished ophthalmopathy from stable hyperthyroidism, reaching 85% to 90% sensitivity and around 82% specificity in cross-validation and 80%/75% in testing.

Stable Graves' hyperthyroidism was defined as no progression to ophthalmopathy during 18 months of follow-up. Hyperthyroidism patients were aged 18 to 65 years and newly diagnosed, with disease duration of less than 2 months. Exclusion was applied to patients with uncontrolled infections, other autoimmune diseases, pregnancy or lactation. Diagnoses were based on clinical symptoms, serum thyroxine and TRAb, thyroid ultrasound and orbital computed tomography. PBMCs were separated from roughly 9.3 ml of fresh peripheral blood using Ficoll-Paque density gradient centrifugation. Total RNA was extracted using Trizol reagent, and RNA quality was assessed on an Agilent 2100 Bioanalyzer. V loses 4 bases at its end and J loses 8 bases; junction bases beyond the gene matches: 6. The cysteine opens and the phenylalanine closes a CDR3 of 14 amino acids. CDR3 DNA is the only sequence kept; it has 42 bases, read in frame from the first base. CDR1 and CDR2, per the germline V gene, are SGHTA and FQGTGA.

There are many counts of this clonotype. No antigen is known for it. Within one base of it there is no much larger clone, and no base qualities were kept. TCR beta CDR3 regions were amplified from RNA transcripts. A first-round RT-PCR of the TCR CDR3 used the HTBI primer set with the Qiagen OneStep RT-PCR kit. Libraries were constructed in a second round of multiplex PCR, after which size selection and purification were carried out. Libraries were sequenced paired-end with 100 bp reads on an Illumina HiSeq2000. Regarding the original processing steps: SOAPnuke was used to process the raw data, throwing out any read that contained adapters or uncalled bases, had a mean Phred below 15, or lacked an exact constant-primer or identifier match. COPE v1.2.5 was used to merge the high-quality paired reads, and each unique nucleotide sequence was defined as a clonotype. Clonotypes were aligned to IMGT TRBV, TRBD and TRBJ reference segments using MiTCR v1.1. The analysis included only V-J combinations with a frequency above 0.0001, which together covered about 99% of the repertoires. A TCS score was defined as the ratio between F50 (clonal expansion) and ExV (chaos), using BLOSUM62-based TCRdist between CDR3 peptides within each V-J. Welch's t-statistics and random forest reduced just over 500 V-J features to 10 to 15, which were used in a naive Bayes classifier (R e1071). TCRdb's own reprocessing of the public reads used fastp at Q25 and MiXCR and kept productive beta chains. Every CDR3 protein is listed once, alongside the most common genes and DNA of its rows. TCRdb's processing, not the authors', yielded these V and J calls. The sample profile shows about 510,000 distinct CDR3 sequences; 14% of them were found once. Together, the top ten hold approximately 15% of the sample.

The sequence derives from a woman aged 40 to 49 with Graves' hyperthyroidism. Material: blood. In this chain, TRBV7-3 is recombined with TRBJ2-1, and TRBD1 aligns with 9 junction nucleotides. The nucleotide sequence is TGTGCCAGCAGCTCTGGACAGGGGATCGATGAGCAGTTCTTC. It translates as CASSSGQGIDEQFF.